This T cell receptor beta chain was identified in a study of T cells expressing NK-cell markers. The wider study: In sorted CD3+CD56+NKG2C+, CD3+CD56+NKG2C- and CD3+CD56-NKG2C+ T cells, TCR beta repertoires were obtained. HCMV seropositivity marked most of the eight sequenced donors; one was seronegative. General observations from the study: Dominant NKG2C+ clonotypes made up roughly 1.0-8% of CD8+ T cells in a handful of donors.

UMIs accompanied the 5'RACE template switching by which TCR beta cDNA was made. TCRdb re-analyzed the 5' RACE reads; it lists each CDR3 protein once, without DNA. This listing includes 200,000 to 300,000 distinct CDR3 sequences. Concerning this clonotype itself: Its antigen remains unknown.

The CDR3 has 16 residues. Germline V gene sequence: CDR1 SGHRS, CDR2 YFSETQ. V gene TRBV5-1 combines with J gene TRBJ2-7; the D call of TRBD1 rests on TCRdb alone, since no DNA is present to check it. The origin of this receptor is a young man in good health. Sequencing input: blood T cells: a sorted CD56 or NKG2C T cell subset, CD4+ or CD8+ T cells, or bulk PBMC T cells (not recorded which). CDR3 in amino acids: CASSLVGGSHSYEQYF.